A selection of T cell receptor beta chains follows, all from one sample in a study of cytomegalovirus exposure and HLA in healthy donors. Sequencing was performed with immunoSEQ multiplex PCR; in TCRdb, only in-frame clones are kept and a portion is missing. This table holds about 160,000 clones, roughly three quarters found once. Source material: PBMCs. These receptors came from a middle-aged man in good health and CMV-seropositive. The CDR3 runs from the conserved cysteine through the conserved F or W. D genes are given only for firm matches. Some rows have no size entry. The others give once, few or many, or a class for an expanded clone.

v_call	cdr3_length	clone_size	d_call	j_call	cdr3_aa	cdr3_nt
TRBV6-6	14	few	.	TRBJ2-7	CASKDWGVSYEQYF	TGTGCCAGCAAGGACTGGGGGGTGTCCTACGAGCAGTACTTC
TRBV7-9	15	.	.	TRBJ2-3	CASSSGNRPTDTQYF	TGTGCCAGCAGCTCGGGAAACAGACCCACAGATACGCAGTATTTT
TRBV11-2	14	.	.	TRBJ1-1	CASSLDPSMSEAFF	TGTGCCAGCAGCTTAGATCCAAGTATGAGTGAAGCTTTCTTT
TRBV7-9	15	few	TRBD1	TRBJ2-7	CASSQGAGLSYEQYF	TGTGCCAGCAGCCAGGGGGCAGGGCTCTCCTACGAGCAGTACTTC
TRBV29-1	13	.	.	TRBJ1-2	CSVEGQTYYGYTF	TGCAGCGTTGAAGGACAGACCTACTATGGCTACACCTTC
TRBV7-3	14	.	TRBD1	TRBJ2-1	CASSPSGDSNEQFF	TGTGCCAGCAGCCCCTCAGGGGACAGCAATGAGCAGTTCTTC
TRBV4-1	15	.	TRBD1	TRBJ1-2	CASSQDLSQGDGYTF	TGCGCCAGCAGCCAAGATCTTAGCCAGGGGGATGGCTACACCTTC
TRBV12-5	13	.	.	TRBJ2-3	CASGLASSDTQYF	TGTGCTAGTGGTTTGGCTAGCTCAGATACGCAGTATTTT
TRBV7-9	18	few	TRBD1	TRBJ2-4	CASSPNAGQGSSKNIQYF	TGTGCCAGCAGCCCGAATGCGGGACAGGGGTCATCCAAAAACATTCAGTACTTC
TRBV23-1	15	.	.	TRBJ1-5	CASSHPTDSNQPQHF	TGCGCCAGCAGTCACCCCACAGATAGCAATCAGCCCCAGCATTTT
TRBV10-3	14	.	.	TRBJ2-7	CATSPGHTSYEQYF	TGTGCCACCTCCCCCGGACATACATCCTACGAGCAGTACTTC
TRBV11-3	13	few	.	TRBJ1-1	CASSLSMNTEAFF	TGTGCCAGCAGCTTAAGCATGAACACTGAAGCTTTCTTT
TRBV28	12	.	.	TRBJ2-7	CASGAPRYEQYF	TGTGCCAGCGGGGCCCCCCGTTACGAGCAGTACTTC
TRBV7-9	17	.	TRBD1	TRBJ2-7	CASSPTTGTGISYEQYF	TGTGCCAGCAGTCCAACCACCGGGACAGGGATCTCCTACGAGCAGTACTTC
TRBV25-1	15	.	.	TRBJ2-3	CASSDSRAPGDTQYF	TGTGCCAGCAGTGACTCCAGGGCCCCAGGGGATACGCAGTATTTT
TRBV25-1	17	.	TRBD1	TRBJ2-3	CASSELIRGTVADTQYF	TGTGCCAGCAGTGAATTAATCAGGGGGACAGTGGCAGATACGCAGTATTTT
TRBV6-6	13	few	.	TRBJ1-5	CASISLSDQPQHF	TGTGCCAGCATTTCACTTTCCGATCAGCCCCAGCATTTT
TRBV7-9	12	.	.	TRBJ1-3	CASSIQGNTIYF	TGTGCCAGCAGCATACAGGGTAACACCATATATTTT
TRBV5-4	14	.	TRBD1	TRBJ1-1	CASSLGTGSTEAFF	TGTGCCAGCAGCTTGGGGACAGGTTCCACTGAAGCTTTCTTT
TRBV11-2	18	.	TRBD2	TRBJ2-7	CASSRTTPSGGAMYEQYF	TGTGCCAGCAGCCGCACGACTCCTAGCGGGGGGGCCATGTACGAGCAGTACTTC
TRBV5-1	16	once	.	TRBJ2-5	CASSMVGGWGMETQYF	TGCGCCAGCAGCATGGTGGGAGGTTGGGGAATGGAGACCCAGTACTTC
TRBV5-1	14	.	.	TRBJ1-1	CASSEPGHGTEAFF	TGCGCCAGCAGCGAACCGGGACACGGCACTGAAGCTTTCTTT
TRBV7-9	18	.	TRBD1	TRBJ1-5	CASSFGQGENGGNQPQHF	TGTGCCAGCAGCTTCGGACAGGGCGAAAATGGCGGCAATCAGCCCCAGCATTTT
TRBV4-3	15	.	.	TRBJ1-3	CASSLQGRAGNTIYF	TGCGCCAGCAGCCTACAGGGACGCGCTGGAAACACCATATATTTT
TRBV9	13	few	TRBD1	TRBJ1-2	CASSPQGGYGYTF	TGTGCCAGCAGCCCACAGGGGGGCTATGGCTACACCTTC
TRBV4-2	15	.	.	TRBJ1-1	CASSQAGQTNTEAFF	TGTGCCAGCAGCCAAGCAGGACAGACGAACACTGAAGCTTTCTTT
TRBV4-3	15	once	TRBD1	TRBJ1-6	CASSQPGTGGSPLHF	TGCGCCAGCAGCCAACCCGGGACAGGGGGATCACCCCTCCACTTT
TRBV25-1	15	few	.	TRBJ1-4	CASGGRDWYNEKLFF	TGTGCCAGCGGTGGTCGAGACTGGTACAATGAAAAACTGTTTTTT
TRBV6-6	14	.	TRBD1	TRBJ2-7	CASNDRGPTYEQYF	TGTGCCTCTAATGACAGGGGACCTACCTACGAGCAGTACTTC
TRBV5-6	17	.	TRBD2	TRBJ2-5	CASSPPGFRGGWETQYF	TGTGCCAGCAGCCCGCCGGGGTTCCGCGGGGGGTGGGAGACCCAGTACTTC
TRBV6-5	14	once	TRBD2	TRBJ2-7	CASRPGGDHYEQYF	TGTGCCAGCAGGCCCGGGGGGGACCACTACGAGCAGTACTTC
TRBV30	13	.	.	TRBJ2-3	CAWSLGVPDTQYF	TGTGCCTGGAGTCTAGGGGTCCCCGATACGCAGTATTTT
TRBV2	15	.	TRBD2	TRBJ2-5	CASSVSRGEQETQYF	TGTGCCAGCAGTGTCTCCCGGGGGGAACAAGAGACCCAGTACTTC
TRBV11-2	16	.	TRBD1	TRBJ2-1	CASSRRPGQGYNEQFF	TGTGCCAGCAGCCGGAGACCGGGACAGGGTTACAATGAGCAGTTCTTC
TRBV11-2	12	.	.	TRBJ2-1	CASSFISDEQFF	TGTGCCAGCAGTTTCATTAGCGATGAGCAGTTCTTC
TRBV15	15	.	.	TRBJ1-2	CATSRDPRGSYGYTF	TGTGCCACCAGCAGAGACCCACGAGGTTCCTATGGCTACACCTTC
TRBV7-2	13	.	.	TRBJ1-5	CASSAGSHQPQHF	TGTGCCAGCAGCGCGGGTTCGCATCAGCCCCAGCATTTT
TRBV9	15	few	TRBD1	TRBJ1-1	CASSVEGAVNTEAFF	TGTGCCAGCAGCGTAGAGGGGGCCGTGAACACTGAAGCTTTCTTT
TRBV27	15	.	.	TRBJ2-7	CASSLWEWDTREQYF	TGTGCCAGCAGTTTATGGGAGTGGGATACTCGCGAGCAGTACTTC
TRBV6-1	14	.	.	TRBJ1-5	CASSHSGGNQPQHF	TGTGCCAGCAGCCACAGCGGCGGCAATCAGCCCCAGCATTTT
TRBV4-1	17	few	.	TRBJ1-6	CASSQGGLSSYNSPLHF	TGCGCCAGCAGCCAAGGGGGCCTAAGCTCCTATAATTCACCCCTCCACTTT
TRBV9	14	.	.	TRBJ2-3	CASSVVPSTDTQYF	TGTGCCAGCAGCGTAGTCCCCTCGACAGATACGCAGTATTTT
TRBV4-2	15	.	TRBD1	TRBJ1-1	CASSQEAGGNTEAFF	TGTGCCAGCAGCCAAGAGGCAGGGGGAAACACTGAAGCTTTCTTT
TRBV2	15	.	TRBD1	TRBJ2-1	CASSRTGASYNEQFF	TGTGCCAGCAGTCGGACAGGGGCGTCCTACAATGAGCAGTTCTTC
TRBV7-8	19	many	TRBD1	TRBJ1-5	CASSLALIAGQILNQPQHF	TGTGCCAGCAGCTTAGCCCTTATCGCGGGACAGATCCTCAATCAGCCCCAGCATTTT
TRBV4-3	15	once	TRBD2	TRBJ2-7	CASSQDSTGGTKQYF	TGCGCCAGCAGCCAAGATTCGACGGGGGGGACAAAGCAGTACTTC
TRBV4-3	16	once	.	TRBJ2-3	CASSQQAGQGADTQYF	TGCGCCAGCAGCCAACAGGCCGGGCAGGGCGCAGATACGCAGTATTTT
TRBV7-2	15	.	.	TRBJ2-2	CASSLAGDYTGELFF	TGTGCCAGCAGCTTAGCGGGGGACTACACCGGGGAGCTGTTTTTT
TRBV13	14	.	TRBD1	TRBJ2-5	CASSPWDSQETQYF	TGTGCCAGCAGCCCCTGGGACAGCCAAGAGACCCAGTACTTC
TRBV6-5	14	.	.	TRBJ2-7	CASRRRSSSYEQYF	TGTGCCAGCAGACGGCGGAGTTCTTCCTACGAGCAGTACTTC
TRBV4-3	20	few	TRBD1	TRBJ1-5	CASSQHYTGAPNYSNQPQHF	TGCGCCAGCAGCCAACATTATACAGGGGCTCCCAACTATAGCAATCAGCCCCAGCATTTT
TRBV4-1	17	.	.	TRBJ2-3	CASSSVAGTGSTDTQYF	TGCGCCAGCAGCTCGGTGGCGGGGACTGGGAGCACAGATACGCAGTATTTT
TRBV7-9	14	.	.	TRBJ1-1	CASSLAGGSTEAFF	TGTGCCAGCAGCTTAGCAGGAGGGTCCACTGAAGCTTTCTTT
TRBV7-2	16	.	TRBD1	TRBJ2-7	CASSVLPGQSSYEQYF	TGTGCCAGCAGCGTCTTACCGGGACAGAGCTCCTACGAGCAGTACTTC
TRBV6-5	15	few	TRBD1	TRBJ1-6	CASSSRDRGRSPLHF	TGTGCCAGCAGTTCCCGGGACAGGGGTCGTTCACCCCTCCACTTT
TRBV4-3	17	.	.	TRBJ1-2	CASSQDEPLPEPNGYTF	TGCGCCAGCAGCCAAGATGAACCACTGCCTGAGCCAAATGGCTACACCTTC
TRBV6-1	16	few	.	TRBJ1-3	CASSATMDSTGNTIYF	TGTGCCAGCAGTGCGACTATGGACAGTACTGGAAACACCATATATTTT
TRBV29-1	13	.	TRBD1	TRBJ1-1	CNVVGQGKVEAFF	TGCAACGTTGTGGGACAGGGGAAGGTTGAAGCTTTCTTT
TRBV18	15	.	.	TRBJ2-1	CASSPRQSSYNEQFF	TGTGCCAGCTCACCACGACAGAGCTCCTACAATGAGCAGTTCTTC